This TCR beta chain was captured in a study of T-cell reconstitution after alpha-beta-depleted transplantation in children. Deletions cut 2 bases from V and 2 bases from J, with 10 bases between. The length of the CDR3 is 15 residues. CDR1 and CDR2 from the germline V gene are SGHVS and FQNEAQ. Unique molecular identifiers were incorporated during preparation of the TCRbeta library. Each CDR3 protein is one row after TCRdb ran MiXCR on the PCR reads. The sample includes about 540,000 distinct CDR3 sequences, about a sixth of them seen just once. This clonotype was sampled from a human donor who donated a stem cell graft to a child with acute lymphoblastic leukemia. Specimen: PBMCs from the stem cell graft donor, collected from the stem cell graft. The chain joins TRBV7-8 to TRBJ2-1, with a possible D match to TRBD1 (5 bases). The CDR3: CASSLSGPPYNEQFF. In nucleotides, the CDR3 is TGTGCCAGCAGCTTATCAGGGCCACCCTACAATGAGCAGTTCTTC.